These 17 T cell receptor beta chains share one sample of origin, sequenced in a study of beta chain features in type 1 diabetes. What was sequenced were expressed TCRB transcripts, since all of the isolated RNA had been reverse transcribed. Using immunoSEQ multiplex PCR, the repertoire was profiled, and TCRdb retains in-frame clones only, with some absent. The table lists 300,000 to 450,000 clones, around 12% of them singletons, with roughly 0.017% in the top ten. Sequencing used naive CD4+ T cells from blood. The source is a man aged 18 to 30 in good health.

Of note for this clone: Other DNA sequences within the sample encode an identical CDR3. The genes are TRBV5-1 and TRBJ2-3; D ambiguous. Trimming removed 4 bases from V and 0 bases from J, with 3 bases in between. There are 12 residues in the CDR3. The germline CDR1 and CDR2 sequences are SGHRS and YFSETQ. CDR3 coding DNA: TGCGCCAGCAGCCTAAGCACAGATACGCAGTATTTT. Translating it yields CASSLSTDTQYF.

CDR3 sequence (DNA): TGTGCTAGTGGTCCCGGCGGTTCCTACGAGCAGTACTTC. Translating gives CASGPGGSYEQYF. V usage is TRBV12-5 and J usage is TRBJ2-7; D unresolved. CDR1 is LGHNT, CDR2 FRNRAP, per germline. The CDR3 extends over 13 amino acids. The germline V and J ends were trimmed by 5 bases and 1 base, with 9 bases remaining between them.

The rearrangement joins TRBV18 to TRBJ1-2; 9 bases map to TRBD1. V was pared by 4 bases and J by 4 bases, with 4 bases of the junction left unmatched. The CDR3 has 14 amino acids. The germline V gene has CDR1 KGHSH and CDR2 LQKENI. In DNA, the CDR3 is TGTGCCAGCTCACGGACAGGGGACCCCTATGGCTACACCTTC. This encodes CASSRTGDPYGYTF.

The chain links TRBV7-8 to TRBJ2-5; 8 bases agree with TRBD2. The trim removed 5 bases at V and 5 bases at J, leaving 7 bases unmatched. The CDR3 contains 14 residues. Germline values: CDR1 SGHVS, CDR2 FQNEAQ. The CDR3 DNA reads TGTGCCAGCAGCCCCGGACTAGCCTCGGAGACCCAGTACTTC. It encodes CASSPGLASETQYF.

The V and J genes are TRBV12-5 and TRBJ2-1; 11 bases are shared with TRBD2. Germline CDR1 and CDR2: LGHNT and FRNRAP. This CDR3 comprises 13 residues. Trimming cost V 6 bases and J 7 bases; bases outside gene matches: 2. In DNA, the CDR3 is TGTGCTAGTGGACTAGCGGGAGTTAATGAGCAGTTCTTC. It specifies CASGLAGVNEQFF. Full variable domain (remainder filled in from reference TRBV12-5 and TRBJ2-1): DARVTQTPRHKVTEMGQEVTMRCQPILGHNTVFWYRQTMMQGLELLAYFRNRAPLDDSGMPKDRFSAEMPDATLATLKIQPSEPRDSAVYFCASGLAGVNEQFFGPGTRLTVL.

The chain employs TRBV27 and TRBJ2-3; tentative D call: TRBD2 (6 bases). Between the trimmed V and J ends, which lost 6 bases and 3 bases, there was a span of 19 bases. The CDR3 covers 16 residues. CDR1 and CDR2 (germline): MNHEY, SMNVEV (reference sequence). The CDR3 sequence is CASSRLGGVATDTQYF. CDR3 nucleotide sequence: TGTGCCAGCAGCCGCCTCGGCGGGGTAGCAACAGATACGCAGTATTTT.

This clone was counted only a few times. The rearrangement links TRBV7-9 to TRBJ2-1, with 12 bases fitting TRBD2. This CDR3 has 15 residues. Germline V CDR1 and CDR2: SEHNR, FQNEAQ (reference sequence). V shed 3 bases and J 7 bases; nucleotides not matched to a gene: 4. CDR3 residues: CASSFRLAGANEQFF. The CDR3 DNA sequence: TGTGCCAGCAGCTTTCGACTAGCGGGAGCGAATGAGCAGTTCTTC.

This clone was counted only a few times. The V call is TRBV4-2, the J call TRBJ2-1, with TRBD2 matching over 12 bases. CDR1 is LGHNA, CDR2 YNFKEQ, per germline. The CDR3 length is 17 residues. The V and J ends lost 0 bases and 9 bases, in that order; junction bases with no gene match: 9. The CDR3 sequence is CASSQEGLAGGRSEQFF. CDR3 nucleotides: TGTGCCAGCAGCCAAGAAGGGCTAGCGGGGGGGCGAAGTGAGCAGTTCTTC.

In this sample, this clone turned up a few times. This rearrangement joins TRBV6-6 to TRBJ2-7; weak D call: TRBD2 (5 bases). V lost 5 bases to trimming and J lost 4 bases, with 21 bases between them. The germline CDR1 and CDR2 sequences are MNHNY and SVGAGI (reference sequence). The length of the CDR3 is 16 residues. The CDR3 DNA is TGTGCCAGCAGTCCCACGCGGGCAGGAGGAGCGTACGAGCAGTACTTC. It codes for CASSPTRAGGAYEQYF.

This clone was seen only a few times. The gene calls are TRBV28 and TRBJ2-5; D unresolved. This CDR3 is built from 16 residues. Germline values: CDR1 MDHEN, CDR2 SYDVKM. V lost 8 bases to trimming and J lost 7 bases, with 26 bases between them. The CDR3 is CASPPSGYPGSGTQYF. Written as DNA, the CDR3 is TGTGCCAGCCCCCCATCCGGCTACCCAGGTAGTGGGACCCAGTACTTC. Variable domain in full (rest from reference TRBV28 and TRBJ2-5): DVKVTQSSRYLVKRTGEKVFLECVQDMDHENMFWYRQDPGLGLRLIYFSYDVKMKEKGDIPEGYSVSREKKERFSLILESASTNQTSMYLCASPPSGYPGSGTQYFGPGTRLLVL.

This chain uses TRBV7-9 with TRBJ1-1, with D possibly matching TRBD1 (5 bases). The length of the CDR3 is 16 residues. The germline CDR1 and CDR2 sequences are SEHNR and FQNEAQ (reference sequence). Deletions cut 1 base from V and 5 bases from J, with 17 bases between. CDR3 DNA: TGTGCCAGCAGCTTAGTTGGTGGACAACCGAGGACTGAAGCTTTCTTT. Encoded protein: CASSLVGGQPRTEAFF.

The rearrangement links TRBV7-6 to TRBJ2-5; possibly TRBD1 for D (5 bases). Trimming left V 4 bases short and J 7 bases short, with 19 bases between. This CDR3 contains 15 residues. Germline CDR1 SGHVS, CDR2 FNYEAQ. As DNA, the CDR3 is TGTGCCAGCAGCTCCCCCTTAGGCAGGGTCTCGACCCAGTACTTC. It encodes CASSSPLGRVSTQYF.

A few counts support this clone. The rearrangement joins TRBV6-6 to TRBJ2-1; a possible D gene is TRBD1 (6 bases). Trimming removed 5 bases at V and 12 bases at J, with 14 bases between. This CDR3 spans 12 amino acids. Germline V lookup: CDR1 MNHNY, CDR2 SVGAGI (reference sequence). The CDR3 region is CASSLQGLGQFF. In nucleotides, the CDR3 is TGTGCCAGCAGTCTACAGGGCCTCGGGCAGTTCTTC.

The DNA of the CDR3 is TGTGCCAGCAGTTACGTGGGGGCGCGGAGCAATCAGCCCCAGCATTTT. It specifies CASSYVGARSNQPQHF. J is TRBJ1-5 and V is TRBV6-6; a possible D gene is TRBD1 (6 bases). With 2 bases removed from V and 1 base from J, the gap between germline ends came to 12 bases. The CDR3 has 16 amino acids. Germline CDR1 MNHNY, CDR2 SVGAGI (reference sequence).

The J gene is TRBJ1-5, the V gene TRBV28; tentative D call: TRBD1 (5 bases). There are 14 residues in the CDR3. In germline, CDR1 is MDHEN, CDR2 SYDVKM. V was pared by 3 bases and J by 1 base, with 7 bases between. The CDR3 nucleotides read TGTGCCAGCAGTTTTGGGGCCAGCAATCAGCCCCAGCATTTT. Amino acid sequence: CASSFGASNQPQHF.

In DNA form, the CDR3 reads TGCGCCAGCAGCTTGGTGGGGGCTTCTCCCGACGAGCAGTACTTC. Translating it yields CASSLVGASPDEQYF. The rearrangement links TRBV5-1 to TRBJ2-7, with D possibly being TRBD1 (6 bases). There are 15 residues in the CDR3. CDR1 is SGHRS and CDR2 is YFSETQ in the germline V gene. The V gene lost 0 bases and the J gene lost 5 bases, with 15 bases spanning the gap.

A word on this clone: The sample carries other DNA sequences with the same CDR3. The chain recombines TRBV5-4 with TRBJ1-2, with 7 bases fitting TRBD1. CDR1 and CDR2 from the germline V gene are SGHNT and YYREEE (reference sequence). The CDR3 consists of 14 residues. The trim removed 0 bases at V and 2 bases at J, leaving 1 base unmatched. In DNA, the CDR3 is TGTGCCAGCAGCTTGGGACAGGGCAACTATGGCTACACCTTC. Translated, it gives CASSLGQGNYGYTF. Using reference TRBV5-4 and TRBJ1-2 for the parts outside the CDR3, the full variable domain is ETGVTQSPTHLIKTRGQQVTLRCSSQSGHNTVSWYQQALGQGPQFIFQYYREEENGRGNFPPRFSGLQFPNYSSELNVNALELDDSALYLCASSLGQGNYGYTFGSGTRLTVV.